The 27 T cell receptor beta chains below were found in one sample sequenced in a study of blood T cells in healthy people across ages. The authors ran a second PCR of about 7 to 11 cycles using a sample-barcoded 5' primer and a J-beta primer mix. MiXCR, applied by TCRdb to the 5' RACE reads, yields one record per CDR3 protein. This table holds 800,000 or so distinct CDR3 sequences, roughly 25% found once. Another study also made use of these data, one on T cells of mothers and their children.

Sequencing used blood. The receptors shown here come from a boy under 18 in good health.

In this sample, this clonotype turned up a few times. The chain carries TRBV11-2 and TRBJ2-1; perhaps TRBD2 as D (7 bases). Germline CDR1 reads SGHAT; CDR2 reads FQNNGV. CDR3 length: 15 amino acids. Trimming left V 5 bases short and J 8 bases short, with 19 bases between. The DNA for the CDR3 is TGTGCCAGCAGCCCTCGTGCGGGGGCGGGGTATGAGCAGTTCTTC. Its protein is CASSPRAGAGYEQFF.

The J gene is TRBJ2-3, the V gene TRBV2, with unresolved D. The CDR3 loop spans 13 amino acids. Germline CDR1 and CDR2: SNHLY and FYNNEI. Trimming removed 5 bases from V and 2 bases from J, with 8 bases in between. This CDR3 reads CASSRIPTDTQYF. As DNA, the CDR3 is TGTGCCAGCAGTCGGATACCCACAGATACGCAGTATTTT.

The chain couples TRBV11-2 to TRBJ2-7, with TRBD2 as a possible D gene (6 bases). The germline V gene has CDR1 SGHAT and CDR2 FQNNGV. Trimming pared 2 bases from V and 2 bases from J, leaving 22 bases between. CDR3 length: 18 residues. In DNA, the CDR3 is TGTGCCAGCAGCTTAAAAAGTCTCGGACTATTCACACCCTACGAGCAGTACTTC. As protein: CASSLKSLGLFTPYEQYF. The whole variable domain, remainder taken from reference TRBV11-2 and TRBJ2-7, is EAGVAQSPRYKIIEKRQSVAFWCNPISGHATLYWYQQILGQGPKLLIQFQNNGVVDDSQLPKDRFSAERLKGVDSTLKIQPAKLEDSAVYLCASSLKSLGLFTPYEQYFGPGTRLTVT.

The V gene is TRBV10-3, the J gene TRBJ1-2, with 7 bases aligning to TRBD1. The CDR3 has 15 residues. Looked up from germline, CDR1 is ENHRY and CDR2 is SYGVKD. Trimming removed 8 bases from V and 0 bases from J; junction bases left unmatched: 9. The CDR3 protein is CAIGRQGRANYGYTF. The CDR3 DNA reads TGTGCCATCGGAAGACAGGGAAGAGCTAACTATGGCTACACCTTC.

The chain is built from TRBV7-3 and TRBJ2-1, with a tentative D call TRBD1 (6 bases). The DNA matches TRBJ2-7 better at its end, which makes the J call doubtful. The CDR3 is 15 residues long. CDR1 and CDR2 from the germline V gene are SGHTA and FQGTGA. CDR3 region: CASSPEGQGIYEQYF. The CDR3 region has the DNA TGTGCCAGCAGCCCTGAGGGGCAGGGGATCTACGAGCAGTACTTC.

This chain links TRBV5-4 with TRBJ1-1, with D uncertain. In germline, CDR1 is SGHNT, CDR2 YYREEE (reference sequence). The V end lost 3 bases, the J end lost 2 bases, and 8 bases lay between the germline ends. The CDR3 covers 13 residues. The CDR3 spells CASSSGYNTEAFF. DNA of the CDR3: TGTGCCAGCAGCTCAGGATACAACACTGAAGCTTTCTTT. The whole variable domain, remainder taken from reference TRBV5-4 and TRBJ1-1, is ETGVTQSPTHLIKTRGQQVTLRCSSQSGHNTVSWYQQALGQGPQFIFQYYREEENGRGNFPPRFSGLQFPNYSSELNVNALELDDSALYLCASSSGYNTEAFFGQGTRLTVV.

This clonotype has more than one count but fewer than ten. This chain uses TRBV6-4 with TRBJ1-6, with D maybe TRBD1 (6 bases). This CDR3 has 14 residues. With 6 bases removed from V and 5 bases from J, the gap between germline ends came to 11 bases. Germline V gene lookup returns CDR1 MRHNA and CDR2 SNTAGT. CDR3 DNA: TGTGCCAGCAGGGCCCGACAGGATAATTCACCCCTCCACTTT. Protein sequence: CASRARQDNSPLHF.

As for this clonotype: One end of the junction varies from germline; a read error may be responsible. The chain uses TRBV28 and TRBJ2-4, with 11 bases matching TRBD1. Germline V gene data show CDR1 as MDHEN and CDR2 as SYDVKM. The length of the CDR3 is 15 residues. Here the CDR3 DNA reads TGTGCCAGCAGCTTATCGGGGACAGGGGGGAACATTCAGTACTTC. Its protein product is CASSLSGTGGNIQYF.

This clonotype showed up just a few times. The chain has TRBV7-9 and TRBJ2-5; TRBD2 is a possible D gene (5 bases). V dropped 5 bases and J dropped 2 bases, with 15 bases sitting between them. The CDR3 has 15 residues. CDR1 SEHNR and CDR2 FQNEAQ come from the germline V gene (reference sequence). The CDR3 coding sequence is TGTGCCAGCAGCCCAAGCGGTCGGGCACAAGAGACCCAGTACTTC. Translated, it gives CASSPSGRAQETQYF.

This clonotype has only a few counts. The J gene is TRBJ2-1, the V gene TRBV28, with D unresolved. Trimming took off 4 bases at V and 3 bases at J, with 13 bases between the two ends. Germline V CDR1 and CDR2: MDHEN, SYDVKM. This CDR3 has 15 residues. CDR3 in amino acids: CASSSGVTNYNEQFF. CDR3 sequence (DNA): TGTGCCAGCAGTTCCGGAGTGACCAACTACAATGAGCAGTTCTTC. Full variable domain (outside the CDR3, taken from reference TRBV28 and TRBJ2-1): DVKVTQSSRYLVKRTGEKVFLECVQDMDHENMFWYRQDPGLGLRLIYFSYDVKMKEKGDIPEGYSVSREKKERFSLILESASTNQTSMYLCASSSGVTNYNEQFFGPGTRLTVL.

The J gene is TRBJ2-5, the V gene TRBV4-3; D gene unclear. Matching the DNA end better, TRBJ2-1 makes the J call doubtful. This CDR3 has 13 residues. The germline gives CDR1 LGHNA, CDR2 YSLEER. For the CDR3, the DNA is TGCGCCAGCAGCCAAGGCGCTGTACATGAGCAGTTCTTC. Encoded protein: CASSQGAVHEQFF.

The rearrangement links TRBV29-1 to TRBJ2-1; 14 bases match TRBD2. The germline V gene has CDR1 SQVTM and CDR2 ANQGSEA. The trim removed 0 bases at V and 0 bases at J, leaving 4 bases unmatched. This CDR3 has 18 amino acids. The DNA for the CDR3 is TGCAGCGTTGAAGATCGGACTAGCGGGAGGAGCTCCTACAATGAGCAGTTCTTC. Translation gives CSVEDRTSGRSSYNEQFF.

CDR3 amino acids: CSVEDRAAVPPYEQYF. As DNA, the CDR3 is TGCAGCGTTGAAGATCGAGCGGCCGTCCCCCCCTACGAGCAGTACTTC. The rearrangement links TRBV29-1 to TRBJ2-5; D might be TRBD2 (5 bases). Near its end, the DNA agrees better with TRBJ2-7, so the J call may be wrong. This CDR3 is 16 amino acids long. Germline-derived CDR1 and CDR2 are SQVTM and ANQGSEA.

This clonotype has ten or more counts. V usage is TRBV4-1 and J usage is TRBJ2-7; D uncertain. The CDR3 contains 14 residues. Per the germline V gene, CDR1 is MGHRA and CDR2 is YSYEKL. V lost 0 bases and J 0 bases, leaving 6 bases between the germline ends. The CDR3 coding sequence is TGCGCCAGCAGCCAAGAAGGCAGCTCCTACGAGCAGTACTTC. Translation gives CASSQEGSSYEQYF.

Here the CDR3 DNA reads TGTGCCAGCAGCGAAGGAGGATTCTACACAGATACGCAGTATTTT. Its translation: CASSEGGFYTDTQYF. The V call is TRBV3-1, the J call TRBJ2-3, with D perhaps TRBD2 (5 bases). The CDR3 sequence is 15 residues long. V lost 5 bases to trimming and J lost 2 bases, with 14 bases between them. From germline, CDR1 is LGHDT and CDR2 YNNKEL (reference sequence).

There are a few counts of this clonotype. This chain links TRBV6-1 with TRBJ2-5, with D perhaps matching TRBD1 (5 bases). The end of the DNA is better explained by TRBJ2-7, so the J call may be wrong. CDR1 is MNHNS, CDR2 SASEGT, per germline. The length of the CDR3 is 13 residues. The CDR3 DNA follows: TGTGCCAGCACCGGAAGGGGCCTCTACGAGCAGTACTTC. Translating it yields CASTGRGLYEQYF.

The table lists this clonotype with a count of one. The rearrangement links TRBV27 to TRBJ2-7, with 9 bases fitting TRBD1. The CDR3 length is 15 residues. The V gene end was trimmed by 4 bases and the J gene end by 3 bases; junction bases not matched to a gene: 7. Germline CDR1 is MNHEY and CDR2 is SMNVEV (reference sequence). Here the CDR3 DNA reads TGTGCCAGCAGTTCACTACAGGGGGCTGGCTACGAGCAGTACTTC. This sequence encodes CASSSLQGAGYEQYF.

This clonotype was seen a handful of times. The junction shows a germline mismatch at one end, possibly a read error. The chain links TRBV7-9 to TRBJ2-1, with TRBD1 identical over 9 bases. In germline, CDR1 is SEHNR, CDR2 FQNEAQ (reference sequence). The CDR3 sequence is 15 residues long. CDR3 region: CASSSGTGIYNEQFF. Here the CDR3 DNA reads TGTGCCAGCAGCTCCGGGACAGGGATCTACAACGAGCAGTTCTTC.

This clonotype was seen many times. The chain combines TRBV7-2 with TRBJ2-5, with 7 bases that match TRBD2. Germline V lookup: CDR1 SGHTA, CDR2 FQGNSA. Trimming took 7 bases from V and 5 from J; bases not matched to a gene: 7. The CDR3 runs to 13 residues. The CDR3 sequence: CASNPTSRETQYF. Here the CDR3 DNA reads TGTGCCAGCAATCCGACTAGCAGGGAGACCCAGTACTTC.

The J gene is TRBJ2-5, the V gene TRBV7-9; TRBD2 might be the D (6 bases). There are 14 residues in the CDR3. V was shortened by 5 bases and J by 5 bases, with 15 bases between the two germline ends. Germline lookup yields CDR1 SEHNR and CDR2 FQNEAQ (reference sequence). In DNA, the CDR3 is TGTGCCAGCAGCCCGGGGGATCTGGTGGAGACCCAGTACTTC. This encodes CASSPGDLVETQYF.

This clonotype is a singleton in its sample. V and J are TRBV12-3 or TRBV12-4 and TRBJ2-1; D is ambiguous. The length of the CDR3 is 14 residues. Trimming stripped 5 bases from V and 5 bases from J, with 13 bases between. Here the CDR3 reads CASSLSHSHNEQFF. CDR3 nucleotides: TGTGCCAGCAGTCTAAGCCACTCACACAATGAGCAGTTCTTC.

The CDR3 coding sequence is TGTGCCAGCTCCCAAAACAGGGGCCAAGAGACCCAGTACTTC. It encodes CASSQNRGQETQYF. This rearrangement joins TRBV18 to TRBJ2-5; TRBD1 agrees at 7 bases. The J segment lost 1 base and the V segment lost 6 bases, leaving 5 bases of the junction unmatched. Germline V lookup: CDR1 KGHSH, CDR2 LQKENI. This CDR3 contains 14 residues. The complete variable domain, with remaining parts taken from reference TRBV18 and TRBJ2-5, reads NAGVMQNPRHLVRRRGQEARLRCSPMKGHSHVYWYRQLPEEGLKFMVYLQKENIIDESGMPKERFSAEFPKEGPSILRIQQVVRGDSAAYFCASSQNRGQETQYFGPGTRLLVL.

The J gene is TRBJ2-2, the V gene TRBV27; tentatively, D is TRBD1 or TRBD2 (7 bases each). V dropped 6 bases and J dropped 3 bases, with 11 bases sitting between them. Germline loops: CDR1 MNHEY, CDR2 SMNVEV (reference sequence). The CDR3 sequence is 14 residues long. The CDR3 reads CASRAGGDTGELFF. In DNA, the CDR3 is TGTGCCAGCAGGGCAGGGGGGGACACCGGGGAGCTGTTTTTT.

This clonotype was counted only a few times. This sequence joins TRBV28 and TRBJ2-7, with D perhaps TRBD2 (6 bases). With 5 bases removed from V and 12 bases from J, the gap between germline ends came to 17 bases. CDR3 length equals 12 residues. Per the germline V gene, CDR1 is MDHEN and CDR2 is SYDVKM. In DNA, the CDR3 is TGTGCCAGCAGTCCGTCGTGGCAGGGACTGTACTTC. This codes for CASSPSWQGLYF.

The genes are TRBV7-2 and TRBJ2-5; 9 bases are shared with TRBD2. The CDR3 spans 17 residues. Trimming cost V 5 bases and J 0 bases; bases outside gene matches: 10. Germline CDR1 is SGHTA and CDR2 is FQGNSA. CDR3 sequence (DNA): TGTGCCAGCAGCGCCGGGACTAGCTTTCAGTACCAAGAGACCCAGTACTTC. Translating gives CASSAGTSFQYQETQYF.

The chain is built from TRBV24-1 and TRBJ1-2; TRBD1 aligns across 9 bases. Germline CDR1 and CDR2: KGHDR and SFDVKD. The V gene end was trimmed by 4 bases and the J gene end by 7 bases; junction bases not matched to a gene: 6. The CDR3 consists of 14 residues. The CDR3 nucleotides are TGTGCCACCAGTGAACCGGGACAGGGCTCTGGCTACACCTTC. Its translation is CATSEPGQGSGYTF.

This clonotype was recorded once. The gene calls are TRBV20-1 and TRBJ2-3; D gene unclear. CDR1 and CDR2 from the germline V gene are DFQATT and SNEGSKA (reference sequence). V lost 2 bases and J 2 bases, leaving 8 bases between the germline ends. The CDR3 is 13 residues long. CDR3 in amino acids: CSARPTNTDTQYF. Written as DNA, the CDR3 is TGCAGTGCTAGACCCACGAACACAGATACGCAGTATTTT.